The next 10 T cell receptor beta chains were all read from a single sample in a study of blood T cell repertoires in COVID-19. Produced via immunoSEQ multiplex PCR; TCRdb's table is partial and in-frame only. Of fewer than 150,000 clones listed, more than 80% are singletons. Sequences were obtained from peripheral blood. These receptor sequences come from a woman aged 45-59 years with acute or convalescent COVID-19.

The genes are TRBV11-2 and TRBJ1-1; tentatively, D is TRBD1 (5 bases). This CDR3 is built from 12 residues. V dropped 7 bases and J dropped 6 bases, with 12 bases sitting between them. CDR1 and CDR2 from the germline V gene are SGHAT and FQNNGV. The DNA for the CDR3 is TGTGCCAGCACCGGGGGAGGTCCTGAAGCTTTCTTT. This codes for CASTGGGPEAFF.

The CDR3 protein is CASSRGAGDFGYTF. DNA of the CDR3: TGCGCCAGCAGCCGGGGAGCAGGGGATTTTGGCTACACCTTC. The genes are TRBV4-3 and TRBJ1-2; weak D call: TRBD1 (6 bases). Germline V lookup: CDR1 LGHNA, CDR2 YSLEER. The germline V and J ends were trimmed by 4 bases and 7 bases, with 16 bases remaining between them. This CDR3 is 14 amino acids long.

This rearrangement joins TRBV30 to TRBJ1-2; D is undetermined. Germline CDR1 GTSNPN, CDR2 SVGIG (reference sequence). Trimming cost V 2 bases and J 10 bases, with 11 bases left between them. The CDR3 sequence is 11 residues long. CDR3 in amino acids: CAWSPRSSYTF. In DNA, the CDR3 is TGTGCCTGGAGTCCAAGGAGCTCCTACACCTTC.

The genes are TRBV5-6 and TRBJ2-6; D unclear. Germline CDR1 reads SGHDT; CDR2 reads YYEEEE. V was trimmed by 2 bases and J by 1 base, leaving 13 bases between them. The CDR3 extends over 17 amino acids. The CDR3 sequence is CASSFYRSVSGANVLTF. The CDR3 region has the DNA TGTGCCAGCAGCTTTTATCGGAGCGTTTCTGGGGCCAACGTCCTGACTTTC.

The V gene is TRBV11-1, the J gene TRBJ2-1, with D possibly TRBD1 on 5 matching bases. V was trimmed by 1 base and J by 4 bases, leaving 14 bases between them. Germline V gene data show CDR1 as SGHAT and CDR2 as FQDESV (reference sequence). This CDR3 region has 16 residues. The CDR3 reads CASSLDRTQLYNEQFF. The CDR3 bases are TGTGCCAGCAGCTTAGATAGGACACAACTTTACAATGAGCAGTTCTTC.

The chain has TRBV23-1 and TRBJ1-6; the D gene is possibly TRBD1 (5 bases). TRBV23-1 is flagged as an ORF with uncertain function. The CDR3 covers 20 residues. With 8 bases removed from V and 2 bases from J, the gap between germline ends came to 28 bases. The CDR3 bases are TGCGCCAGCGCTCCTGGGGGAGGACTCGAATCCAAGACCTATAATTCACCCCTCCACTTT. It is translated as CASAPGGGLESKTYNSPLHF.

The chain joins TRBV9 to TRBJ2-1; the match to TRBD2 covers 9 bases. The trim removed 0 bases at V and 7 bases at J, leaving 8 bases unmatched. CDR1 is SGDLS, CDR2 YYNGEE, per germline. This CDR3 comprises 16 residues. The CDR3 DNA reads TGTGCCAGCAGCGTAGGAAGTCTAGCGGGGCTTAATGAGCAGTTCTTC. This sequence encodes CASSVGSLAGLNEQFF. The variable domain in full, with the rest retrieved from reference TRBV9 and TRBJ2-1, is DSGVTQTPKHLITATGQRVTLRCSPRSGDLSVYWYQQSLDQGLQFLIQYYNGEERAKGNILERFSAQQFPDLHSELNLSSLELGDSALYFCASSVGSLAGLNEQFFGPGTRLTVL.

The gene calls are TRBV5-1 and TRBJ2-3; D is perhaps TRBD2 (5 bases). This CDR3 has 15 residues. The V and J ends lost 7 bases and 2 bases respectively, with 17 bases between them. The germline gives CDR1 SGHRS, CDR2 YFSETQ. Here the CDR3 DNA reads TGCGCCAGCTCCACGGGATCGGGATTCACAGATACGCAGTATTTT. Translated: CASSTGSGFTDTQYF.

The V gene is TRBV7-3, the J gene TRBJ2-5, with 10 bases that match TRBD2. The V gene's germline CDR1 is SGHTA and CDR2 FQGTGA. The V and J ends lost 4 bases and 5 bases, in that order; junction bases with no gene match: 7. This CDR3 comprises 15 residues. The chain's CDR3 is CASSSSGGRPETQYF. The CDR3 region has the DNA TGTGCCAGCAGCTCTAGCGGGGGCCGACCTGAGACCCAGTACTTC.

V gene TRBV7-9 combines with J gene TRBJ1-4; D might be TRBD1 (6 bases). This CDR3 is 17 amino acids long. Germline V gives CDR1 SEHNR, CDR2 FQNEAQ (reference sequence). V was shortened by 5 bases and J by 5 bases, with 21 bases between the two germline ends. CDR3 region: CASSPQGPASGNEKLFF. The CDR3 coding sequence is TGTGCCAGCAGCCCACAGGGCCCGGCCTCGGGAAATGAAAAACTGTTTTTT. Full variable domain (missing parts from reference TRBV7-9 and TRBJ1-4): DTGVSQNPRHKITKRGQNVTFRCDPISEHNRLYWYRQTLGQGPEFLTYFQNEAQLEKSRLLSDRFSAERPKGSFSTLEIQRTEQGDSAMYLCASSPQGPASGNEKLFFGSGTQLSVL.